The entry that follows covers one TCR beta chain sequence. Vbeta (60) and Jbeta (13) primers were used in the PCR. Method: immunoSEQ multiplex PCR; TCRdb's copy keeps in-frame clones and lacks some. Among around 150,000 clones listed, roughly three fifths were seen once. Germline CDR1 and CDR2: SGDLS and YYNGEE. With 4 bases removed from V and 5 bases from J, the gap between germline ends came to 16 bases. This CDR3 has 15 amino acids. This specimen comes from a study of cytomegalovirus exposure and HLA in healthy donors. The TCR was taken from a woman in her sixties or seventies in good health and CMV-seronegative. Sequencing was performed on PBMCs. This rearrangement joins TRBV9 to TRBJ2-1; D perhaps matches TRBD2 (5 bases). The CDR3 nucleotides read TGTGCCAGCAGCCCCGGGGAAACCACCCACAATGAGCAGTTCTTC. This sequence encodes CASSPGETTHNEQFF.